This T cell receptor beta chain is from a study of response to subunit inactivated influenza vaccine. At least ten counts were recorded for this clonotype. TCRdb re-called the RT-PCR reads through MiXCR, storing one row per CDR3 protein. The sample has hundreds of thousands of distinct CDR3 sequences, 11% seen once. The CDR3 is 15 residues long. Per the germline V gene, CDR1 is MNHNS and CDR2 is SASEGT. V gave up 7 bases and J gave up 0 bases, with 13 bases separating them. These data also formed part of another study, on T cells expressing NK-cell markers. As reported in that work: With UMIs, 5'RACE template switching was used to make TCR beta cDNA. Repertoire data for TCR beta were derived from sorted T cells (CD3+CD56+NKG2C+, CD3+CD56+NKG2C- and CD3+CD56-NKG2C+). The study left the HCMV specificity of expanded NKG2C+ T cell clones unresolved.

This TCR was recovered from a man in his fifties who received an inactivated influenza vaccine. This chain joins TRBV6-1 and TRBJ1-3; tentatively, D is TRBD1 (5 bases). The sample in question was PBMCs from blood, obtained on the day of vaccination. Written as DNA, the CDR3 is TGTGCCAGCACCAAACAGGCTAACTCTGGAAACACCATATATTTT. Translating it yields CASTKQANSGNTIYF.